Below are 14 T cell receptor beta chains sequenced from a single sample in a study of blood T cell repertoires in COVID-19. Profiling relied on immunoSEQ multiplex PCR, and the TCRdb table lists in-frame clones only, not all of them. This sample yields about 220,000 clones, of which about 82% are seen a single time; 2.4% belongs to the top ten. Source material: peripheral blood. The receptors stem from a woman in her 70s with COVID-19, enrolled during active disease.

The rearrangement links TRBV9 to TRBJ1-2, with D perhaps matching TRBD1 (6 bases). The V gene's germline CDR1 is SGDLS and CDR2 YYNGEE. Trimming removed 4 bases at V and 1 base at J, with 11 bases between. The CDR3 is 14 residues long. The CDR3 DNA reads as TGTGCCAGCAGCCCAGGACAGCGTAACTATGGCTACACCTTC. Residues: CASSPGQRNYGYTF.

V gene TRBV19 combines with J gene TRBJ2-3; 9 bases line up with TRBD1. Trimming took 1 base from V and 3 from J; bases not matched to a gene: 5. CDR1 is LNHDA and CDR2 is SQIVND in the germline V gene (reference sequence). This CDR3 comprises 16 residues. CDR3 in DNA: TGTGCCAGTAGTATAGGGGGACAGGGACCTACAGATACGCAGTATTTT. The encoded protein is CASSIGGQGPTDTQYF.

The gene calls are TRBV19 and TRBJ1-2; D gene ambiguous. Per germline, CDR1 LNHDA and CDR2 SQIVND (reference sequence). V dropped 1 base and J dropped 1 base, with 7 bases sitting between them. The CDR3 is 14 residues long. For the CDR3, the DNA is TGTGCCAGTAGTATAGTTGTAGTTAACTATGGCTACACCTTC. This gives the protein CASSIVVVNYGYTF.

The chain combines TRBV21-1 with TRBJ2-7; TRBD2, the D gene given by the table, was not confirmed from the DNA. TRBV21-1 is assigned pseudogene status. This CDR3 contains 14 residues. This CDR3 is CASSKETSGDEQYF. The CDR3 DNA follows: TGTGCCAGCAGCAAAGAAACTTCGGGGGACGAGCAGTACTTC.

This sequence joins TRBV5-1 and TRBJ2-3; 9 bases fit TRBD2. The germline gives CDR1 SGHRS, CDR2 YFSETQ. The ends lost 10 bases at V and 0 bases at J; junction bases unmatched: 9. CDR3 length: 15 amino acids. The CDR3 spells CACRRAGGSTDTQYF. The CDR3 DNA is TGCGCCTGTCGGAGAGCGGGAGGAAGCACAGATACGCAGTATTTT.

V is TRBV7-2 and J is TRBJ2-7; D unresolved. The V and J ends lost 1 base and 6 bases respectively, with 13 bases between them. Germline-derived CDR1 and CDR2 are SGHTA and FQGNSA. The CDR3 consists of 14 residues. This CDR3 is CASSLGRGVSEQYF. The CDR3 nucleotides read TGTGCCAGCAGCTTAGGTCGAGGCGTCTCCGAGCAGTACTTC.

V gene TRBV7-8 combines with J gene TRBJ1-1; TRBD1 might be the D (6 bases). The CDR3 runs to 15 residues. V gave up 5 bases and J gave up 1 base, with 14 bases separating them. Germline V lookup: CDR1 SGHVS, CDR2 FQNEAQ. The CDR3 region has the DNA TGTGCCAGCAGCCTAGAGGGACACAGGAACACTGAAGCTTTCTTT. Protein: CASSLEGHRNTEAFF.

The gene calls are TRBV5-4 and TRBJ1-2; possibly TRBD1 for D (6 bases). The germline gives CDR1 SGHNT, CDR2 YYREEE (reference sequence). CDR3 size: 14 residues. Trimming removed 3 bases at V and 4 bases at J, with 13 bases between. The CDR3 bases are TGTGCCAGCAGCTCGGGACACTCGTCCTATGGCTACACCTTC. Residues: CASSSGHSSYGYTF.

Concerning this clone itself: It may be a read error: a sequence one base away is much more abundant. The chain has TRBV2 and TRBJ1-5, with D perhaps TRBD1 (6 bases). Trimming pared 6 bases from V and 3 bases from J, leaving 9 bases between. CDR1 and CDR2 (germline): SNHLY, FYNNEI. CDR3 length: 13 amino acids. The CDR3 DNA follows: TGTGCCAGCAGACGACAGGACAATCAGCCCCAGCATTTT. This translates into CASRRQDNQPQHF. The whole variable domain, remainder taken from reference TRBV2 and TRBJ1-5, is EPEVTQTPSHQVTQMGQEVILRCVPISNHLYFYWYRQILGQKVEFLVSFYNNEISEKSEIFDDQFSVERPDGSNFTLKIRSTKLEDSAMYFCASRRQDNQPQHFGDGTRLSIL.

V gene TRBV14 combines with J gene TRBJ1-4; maybe TRBD1 (6 bases). The CDR3 consists of 15 residues. Germline values: CDR1 SGHDN, CDR2 FVKESK. V dropped 4 bases and J dropped 8 bases, with 17 bases sitting between them. The CDR3 DNA follows: TGTGCCAGCAGCCCCCCCGGGGGGGGCCGGGAAAAACTGTTTTTT. Translation: CASSPPGGGREKLFF.

A few counts support this clone. The chain recombines TRBV20-1 with TRBJ1-4; D is unresolved. Germline V lookup: CDR1 DFQATT, CDR2 SNEGSKA (reference sequence). Trimming stripped 3 bases from V and 5 bases from J, with 10 bases between. The CDR3 length is 13 residues. CDR3 in DNA: TGCAGTGCTAGTGGGTCGGGGAATGAAAAACTGTTTTTT. Its translation is CSASGSGNEKLFF.

V gene TRBV4-3 combines with J gene TRBJ2-1; the D is unclear. Germline V gene lookup returns CDR1 LGHNA and CDR2 YSLEER. The CDR3 has 13 amino acids. The V and J ends lost 2 bases and 9 bases respectively, with 11 bases between them. The CDR3 bases are TGCGCCAGCAGCCAAAGTGCGACAAGTGAGCAGTTCTTC. Translating gives CASSQSATSEQFF.

This chain connects TRBV29-1 to TRBJ2-7; TRBD1 agrees at 11 bases. V lost 1 base to trimming and J lost 4 bases; unmatched junction nucleotides: 3. The germline V gene has CDR1 SQVTM and CDR2 ANQGSEA. The CDR3 totals 14 residues. CDR3 coding DNA: TGCAGCGTTGAAGGGACAGGGGGCCGGTACGAGCAGTACTTC. Its translation is CSVEGTGGRYEQYF.

The chain combines TRBV3-1 (or the pseudogene TRBV3-2) with TRBJ2-7; 11 bases are shared with TRBD2. V shed 4 bases and J 1 base; nucleotides not matched to a gene: 3. The germline V gene has CDR1 LGHDT and CDR2 YNNKEL (reference sequence). CDR3 length equals 15 residues. CDR3 loop: CASSRRLAGSYEQYF. The CDR3 coding sequence is TGTGCCAGCAGCCGGAGACTAGCGGGATCCTACGAGCAGTACTTC.